The present T cell receptor (beta chain) was sequenced within a study of T-cell memory formation after mild COVID-19 (dated by TCRdb to about 2021). In terms of the full investigation: TCR sequence clusters from the two donors were largely donor specific. Longitudinal TCRalpha and TCRbeta repertoire sequencing tracked T-cell clones expanding and contracting after mild COVID-19 in two donors. Two young, previously healthy adult volunteers made up the cohort, one male and one female.

Ficoll-Paque density gradient centrifugation was used to isolate PBMCs. Sequencing used an Illumina NovaSeq 6000. TCRalpha and TCRbeta cDNA libraries were constructed by 5'RACE with constant-segment primers, with sample barcodes and unique molecular identifiers being introduced. RNA was extracted from every sample with Trizol reagent. Libraries were amplified in two PCR steps, with a second sample barcode and Illumina TruSeq adapters added in the second step. Sequencing of the libraries was done on an Illumina NovaSeq, producing 2 x 150 bp paired-end reads. The paper's data handling went like this. With migec v1.2.7, reads were demultiplexed and then collapsed into UMI-guided consensus sequences. Using mixcr v2.1.11, UMI consensuses were aligned to TRA and TRB V and J templates and then assembled into clonotypes. Expanded or contracted clonotypes were those called significant by both edgeR and NoisET, with noise models trained on biological replicates. edgeR calls used a false discovery rate-adjusted p below 0.01 and a log2 fold-change threshold of 1. As an exploratory analysis of dynamics, max-normalized trajectories of the 1000 most abundant clonotypes were examined with PCA combined with hierarchical clustering. Separately sequenced CD4+ and CD8+ repertoires were used to assign the CD4 or CD8 phenotype of responding clones. Clones were called with MiXCR by TCRdb after fastp trimmed the public reads at Q25, and only in-frame beta chains were retained. CDR3 protein sequences are deduplicated, and each keeps its most common genes and DNA. TCRdb's processing, not the study's, gives the V and J calls here. The sample has 580,000 or so distinct CDR3 sequences on record, around a sixth of them singletons. Less than 10% of the sample belongs to the ten largest clones.

Turning to this clonotype: The target of this receptor is not known. Base quality data are lacking; no much larger clone is found one base away.

The cysteine opens and the phenylalanine closes a CDR3 of 15 amino acids. The retained sequence is limited to the CDR3, 45 bases, with the frame set at the first base. At the junction V is shortened by 3 bases and J by 4 bases; bases outside the gene matches: 7. The paper's findings and limits, for the study overall: Contracting CD4+ clones were located mainly in the CM and EM memory subsets, whereas CD8+ clones were found to be enriched in EMRA. Clones contracting from day 15 to 85 had balanced CD4/CD8 phenotypes, while a second wave expanding from day 15 to 37 was biased towards CD4+. The detection of some responding clones in pre-infection memory suggests that pre-existing cross-reactive memory T cells joined the SARS-CoV-2 response. SARS-CoV-2 specificity was not confirmed for the second-wave clones peaking on day 37. Only two mild cases were covered in the study, and larger cohorts including severe cases with pre-infection samples were considered necessary.

What was sequenced was PBMCs or a T cell subset sorted from them (not recorded which). The rearrangement joined TRBV12-3 or TRBV12-4 to TRBJ2-3; TRBD2 lines up with 7 middle nucleotides. The sequence was collected from an adult woman who had mild COVID-19 (a few samples of this study predate the infection). The sample titles of this study are shuffled in the database, so cell type and time point are left out; the donor was told from shared clones. The nucleotide sequence is TGTGCCAGCAGTTTGAATGCGGGAGTGGCAGATACGCAGTATTTT. It translates as CASSLNAGVADTQYF.